These 8 T cell receptor beta chains share one sample of origin, sequenced in a study of blood T cell repertoires in COVID-19. Profiled with immunoSEQ multiplex PCR; TCRdb holds only in-frame clones, not every one. The sample lists hundreds of thousands of clones; 84% were seen once. The sample taken for sequencing was PBMCs or T cells enriched from blood (not recorded which). These receptors originate from a man younger than 40 with acute COVID-19.

This clone was found once. The chain combines TRBV5-6 with TRBJ2-2, with D maybe TRBD2 (7 bases). Trimming shortened V by 3 bases and J by 4 bases, and 13 bases separated the two germline ends. This CDR3 region has 15 residues. Germline V gene sequence: CDR1 SGHDT, CDR2 YYEEEE. Here the CDR3 reads CASSYGGPGTGELFF. The CDR3 region has the DNA TGTGCCAGCAGCTACGGGGGGCCGGGCACCGGGGAGCTGTTTTTT.

A remark on this clone: This may stem from a read error, because a much larger clone lies one nucleotide away. The chain uses TRBV6-4 and TRBJ2-3; 11 bases are a match to TRBD2. CDR1 and CDR2 from the germline V gene are MRHNA and SNTAGT. Trimming took 5 bases from V and 0 from J; bases not matched to a gene: 1. CDR3 length: 15 residues. The CDR3 DNA reads TGTGCCAGCAGTAGGACTAGCGGGAGCACAGATACGCAGTATTTT. It codes for CASSRTSGSTDTQYF.

V is TRBV6-4 and J is TRBJ1-2; D is unresolved. Deletions cut 6 bases from V and 0 bases from J, with 8 bases between. The length of the CDR3 is 13 residues. The germline V gene encodes CDR1 MRHNA and CDR2 SNTAGT. The CDR3 reads CASSADTNYGYTF. The CDR3 nucleotides read TGTGCCAGCAGCGCAGACACTAACTATGGCTACACCTTC.

V usage is TRBV7-2 and J usage is TRBJ1-1; D unclear. CDR3 length: 14 amino acids. The V end was cut by 0 bases, the J end by 5 bases, with 10 bases between. Looked up from germline, CDR1 is SGHTA and CDR2 is FQGNSA. The CDR3 sequence is CASSLAGSGTEAFF. The CDR3 DNA follows: TGTGCCAGCAGCTTAGCAGGTTCAGGAACTGAAGCTTTCTTT.

The chain is built from TRBV3-1 (or the pseudogene TRBV3-2) and TRBJ1-2; the D gene is possibly TRBD1 (5 bases). The V and J ends lost 6 bases and 2 bases respectively, with 10 bases between them. Germline values: CDR1 LGHDT, CDR2 YNNKEL (reference sequence). This CDR3 region has 13 residues. CDR3 sequence reads: CASRRDSNYGYTF. Here the CDR3 DNA reads TGTGCCAGCAGACGTGACAGCAACTATGGCTACACCTTC.

This sequence joins TRBV14 and TRBJ2-1; D gene ambiguous. With 4 bases removed from V and 4 bases from J, the gap between germline ends came to 5 bases. The CDR3 spans 12 residues. The germline gives CDR1 SGHDN, CDR2 FVKESK. The CDR3 reads CASSPVYNEQFF. The CDR3 DNA follows: TGTGCCAGCAGCCCTGTGTACAATGAGCAGTTCTTC.

J is TRBJ1-1 and V is TRBV30; 9 nucleotides line up with TRBD1. Germline V gene lookup returns CDR1 GTSNPN and CDR2 SVGIG (reference sequence). V shed 2 bases, J shed 5 bases, and the junction held 9 bases outside the gene matches. This CDR3 comprises 15 residues. CDR3 DNA: TGTGCCTGGAGTATGATAGGGACAGGGAGGACTGAAGCTTTCTTT. Its protein product is CAWSMIGTGRTEAFF.

The chain couples TRBV12-3 or TRBV12-4 to TRBJ1-1; D is unresolved. The CDR3 runs to 12 residues. The ends were cut back, 5 bases at V and 6 bases at J, with 10 bases in the middle. The CDR3 loop reads CASSQVVAEAFF. DNA of the CDR3: TGTGCCAGCAGTCAGGTCGTTGCTGAAGCTTTCTTT.